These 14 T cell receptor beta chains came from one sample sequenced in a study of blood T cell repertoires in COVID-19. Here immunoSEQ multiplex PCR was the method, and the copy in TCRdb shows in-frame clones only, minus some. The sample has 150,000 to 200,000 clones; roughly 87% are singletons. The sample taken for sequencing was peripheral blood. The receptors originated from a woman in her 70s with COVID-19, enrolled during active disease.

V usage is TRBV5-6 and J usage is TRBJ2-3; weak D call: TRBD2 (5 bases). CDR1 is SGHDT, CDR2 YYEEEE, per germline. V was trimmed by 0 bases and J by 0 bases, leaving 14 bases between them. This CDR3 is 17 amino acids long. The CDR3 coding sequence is TGTGCCAGCAGCTTGGTTGGCGCCGGGAAAAGCACAGATACGCAGTATTTT. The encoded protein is CASSLVGAGKSTDTQYF.

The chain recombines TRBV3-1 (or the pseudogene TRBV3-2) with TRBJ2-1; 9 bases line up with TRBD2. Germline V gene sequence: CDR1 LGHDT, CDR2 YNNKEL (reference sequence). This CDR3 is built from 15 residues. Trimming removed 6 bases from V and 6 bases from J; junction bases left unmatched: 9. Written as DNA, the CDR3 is TGTGCCAGCAGTCCCGGCCTAGCGGGATCCAATGAGCAGTTCTTC. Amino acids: CASSPGLAGSNEQFF.

The CDR3 reads CAISPGTAIGYGYTF. As DNA, the CDR3 is TGTGCCATCAGCCCCGGGACAGCGATCGGCTATGGCTACACCTTC. The chain combines TRBV10-3 with TRBJ1-2; 7 bases agree with TRBD1. Germline V CDR1 and CDR2: ENHRY, SYGVKD. V lost 6 bases, J lost 4 bases, and 11 bases stayed unmatched. The CDR3 contains 15 residues.

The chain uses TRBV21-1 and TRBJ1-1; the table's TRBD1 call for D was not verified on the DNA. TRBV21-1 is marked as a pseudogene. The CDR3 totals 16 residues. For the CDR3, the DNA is TGTGCCAGCAGCAAGAGGACAGGGCGAGGAAAAACTGAAGCTTTCTTT. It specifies CASSKRTGRGKTEAFF.

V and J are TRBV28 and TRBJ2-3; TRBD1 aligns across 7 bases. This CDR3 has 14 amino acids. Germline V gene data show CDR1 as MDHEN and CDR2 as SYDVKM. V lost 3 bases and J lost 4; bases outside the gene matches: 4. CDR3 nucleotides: TGTGCCAGCAGTTTGAACAGGGGCCCAGATACGCAGTATTTT. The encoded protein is CASSLNRGPDTQYF.

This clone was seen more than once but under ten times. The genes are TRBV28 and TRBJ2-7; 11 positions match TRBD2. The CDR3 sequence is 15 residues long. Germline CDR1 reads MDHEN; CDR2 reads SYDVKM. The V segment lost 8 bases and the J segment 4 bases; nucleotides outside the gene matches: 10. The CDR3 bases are TGTGCCAGCTCCACTAGCGGGAGTTTAGTATACGAGCAGTACTTC. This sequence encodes CASSTSGSLVYEQYF.

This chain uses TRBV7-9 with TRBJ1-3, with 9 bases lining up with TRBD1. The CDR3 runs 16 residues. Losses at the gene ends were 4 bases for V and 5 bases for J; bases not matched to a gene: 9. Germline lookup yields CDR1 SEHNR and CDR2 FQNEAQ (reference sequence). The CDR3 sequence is CASSSFPDRGRNTIYF. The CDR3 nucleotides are TGTGCCAGCAGCTCCTTTCCGGACAGGGGAAGAAACACCATATATTTT.

The CDR3 DNA reads as TGTGCCAGCAGTTCCGGACAGGGGCGGTGGCAGTACTTC. It specifies CASSSGQGRWQYF. V usage is TRBV28 and J usage is TRBJ2-7, with 9 bases aligning to TRBD1. The V gene end was trimmed by 4 bases and the J gene end by 9 bases; junction bases not matched to a gene: 7. The germline V gene encodes CDR1 MDHEN and CDR2 SYDVKM. This CDR3 comprises 13 residues.

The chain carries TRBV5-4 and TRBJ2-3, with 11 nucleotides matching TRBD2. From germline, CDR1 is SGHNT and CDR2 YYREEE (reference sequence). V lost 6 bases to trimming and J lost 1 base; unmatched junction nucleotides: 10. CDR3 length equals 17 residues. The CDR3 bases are TGTGCCAGCACCCTGGGTAGCGGGAGGGGGCGCACAGATACGCAGTATTTT. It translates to CASTLGSGRGRTDTQYF.

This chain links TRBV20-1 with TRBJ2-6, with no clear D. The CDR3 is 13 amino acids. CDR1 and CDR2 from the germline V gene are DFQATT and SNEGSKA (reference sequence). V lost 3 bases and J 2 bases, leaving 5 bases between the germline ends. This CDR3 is CSASLAGANVLTF. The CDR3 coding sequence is TGCAGTGCTAGTCTTGCTGGGGCCAACGTCCTGACTTTC.

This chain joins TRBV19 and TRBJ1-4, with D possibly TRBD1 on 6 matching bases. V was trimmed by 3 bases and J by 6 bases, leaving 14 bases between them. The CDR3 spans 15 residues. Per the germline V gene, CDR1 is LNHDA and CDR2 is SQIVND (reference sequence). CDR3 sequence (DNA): TGTGCCAGTAGTATCGAAGGGGGTCCTTATGAAAAACTGTTTTTT. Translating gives CASSIEGGPYEKLFF.

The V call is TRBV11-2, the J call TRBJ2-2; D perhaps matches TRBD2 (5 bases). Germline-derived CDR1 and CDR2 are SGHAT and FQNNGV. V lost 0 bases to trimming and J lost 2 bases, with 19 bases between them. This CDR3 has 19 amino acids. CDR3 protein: CASSLDRGSGRLNTGELFF. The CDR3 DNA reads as TGTGCCAGCAGCTTAGATCGAGGGTCCGGACGGTTAAACACCGGGGAGCTGTTTTTT.

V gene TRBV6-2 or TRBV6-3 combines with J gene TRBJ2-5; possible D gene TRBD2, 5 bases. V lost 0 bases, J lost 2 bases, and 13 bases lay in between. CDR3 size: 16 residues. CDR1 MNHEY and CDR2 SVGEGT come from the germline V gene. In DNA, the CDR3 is TGTGCCAGCAGTTACTCGGCTAGTCCGGGACAAGAGACCCAGTACTTC. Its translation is CASSYSASPGQETQYF.

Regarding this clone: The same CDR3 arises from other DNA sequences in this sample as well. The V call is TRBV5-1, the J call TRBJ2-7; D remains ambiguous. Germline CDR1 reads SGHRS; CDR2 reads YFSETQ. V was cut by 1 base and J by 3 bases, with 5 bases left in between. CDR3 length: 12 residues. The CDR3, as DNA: TGCGCCAGCAGCTTGCCTAGCTACGAGCAGTACTTC. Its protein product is CASSLPSYEQYF.